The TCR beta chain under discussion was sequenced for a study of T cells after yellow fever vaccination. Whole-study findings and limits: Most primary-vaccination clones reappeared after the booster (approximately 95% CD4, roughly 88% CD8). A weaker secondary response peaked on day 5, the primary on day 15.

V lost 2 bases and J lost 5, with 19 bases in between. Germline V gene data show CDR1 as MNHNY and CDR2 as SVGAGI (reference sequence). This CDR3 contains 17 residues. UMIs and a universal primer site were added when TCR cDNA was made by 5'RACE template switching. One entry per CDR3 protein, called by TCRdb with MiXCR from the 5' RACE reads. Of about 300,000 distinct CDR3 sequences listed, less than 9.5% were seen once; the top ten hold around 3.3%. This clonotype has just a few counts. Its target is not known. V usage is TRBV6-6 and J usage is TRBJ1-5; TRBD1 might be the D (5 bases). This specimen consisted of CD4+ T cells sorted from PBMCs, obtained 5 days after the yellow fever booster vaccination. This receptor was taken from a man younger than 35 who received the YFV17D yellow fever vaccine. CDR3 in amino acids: CASSYHAQGSGHQPQHF. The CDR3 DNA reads TGTGCCAGCAGTTACCACGCCCAGGGAAGCGGACATCAGCCCCAGCATTTT.